These 8 T cell receptor beta chains share one sample of origin, sequenced in a study of prognosis after radiotherapy for stage I lung cancer. Template was genomic DNA; TCR beta CDR3 amplified in two multiplex PCR rounds. Used in first-round PCR were primers specific to each TRBV and TRBJ gene. One entry per CDR3 protein results from TCRdb running MiXCR on the multiplex PCR reads. Counted here are 31,000 or so distinct CDR3 sequences, about half occurring once; the ten biggest clones make up approximately 15%. Sequencing was performed on PBMCs, taken before or after stereotactic body radiation therapy (not recorded which). Source of these receptors: a donor aged 50 or older with non-small cell lung cancer.

Note on this clonotype: A read error is likely here: a far larger clone is one base away. The chain carries TRBV6-5 and TRBJ2-6; D ambiguous. Deletions cut 6 bases from V and 2 bases from J, with 14 bases between. This CDR3 region has 16 residues. From germline, CDR1 is MNHEY and CDR2 SVGAGI. As DNA, the CDR3 is TGTGCCAGCAGCCACAAACGTGTGGCTGGGGCCAACGTCCTGACTTTC. Protein product: CASSHKRVAGANVLTF.

The V gene is TRBV20-1, the J gene TRBJ2-3; D remains unclear. This CDR3 spans 17 amino acids. Trimming took off 3 bases at V and 2 bases at J, with 21 bases between the two ends. The germline V gene has CDR1 DFQATT and CDR2 SNEGSKA (reference sequence). CDR3 amino acids: CSASGSPSAGLTDTQYF. CDR3 DNA: TGCAGTGCTAGCGGGTCCCCATCAGCTGGCCTCACAGATACGCAGTATTTT.

This clonotype was counted many times. The chain employs TRBV18 and TRBJ2-7, with D uncertain. The CDR3 length is 13 residues. The V gene's germline CDR1 is KGHSH and CDR2 LQKENI. The V and J ends lost 6 bases and 7 bases respectively, with 16 bases between them. Written as DNA, the CDR3 is TGTGCCAGCTCGCTCCGGCAGCCGGGTGAGCAGTACTTC. Translation: CASSLRQPGEQYF.

This clonotype has ten or more counts. The V gene is TRBV19, the J gene TRBJ1-1; no reliable D call. The CDR3 covers 13 residues. Germline CDR1 is LNHDA and CDR2 is SQIVND (reference sequence). Trimming left V 2 bases short and J 1 base short, with 5 bases between. The CDR3 DNA is TGTGCCAGTAGTATAAGGGAGAACACTGAAGCTTTCTTT. It specifies CASSIRENTEAFF.

This clonotype is classed as medium-sized. The J gene is TRBJ2-2, the V gene TRBV5-1, with D possibly matching TRBD1 (5 bases). Between the trimmed V and J ends, which lost 3 bases and 0 bases, there was a span of 12 bases. Germline values: CDR1 SGHRS, CDR2 YFSETQ. This CDR3 spans 16 amino acids. In nucleotides, the CDR3 is TGCGCCAGCAGCTGGCAGGACATCTCGAACACCGGGGAGCTGTTTTTT. Translated: CASSWQDISNTGELFF.

This chain joins TRBV9 and TRBJ1-6, with 8 bases aligning to TRBD1. V lost 5 bases and J lost 9; bases outside the gene matches: 4. The CDR3 is made up of 13 amino acids. In germline, CDR1 is SGDLS, CDR2 YYNGEE. The DNA of the CDR3 is TGTGCCAGCAGAGGGGGGACAGGTTCACCCCTCCACTTT. It yields the protein CASRGGTGSPLHF.

For this clonotype: A far more abundant clone sits one base away, making this likely a read error. The chain couples TRBV11-2 to TRBJ2-7; 8 bases agree with TRBD1. V trimming: 4 bases; J trimming: 2 bases; junction bases outside the gene matches: 4. The CDR3 loop spans 14 amino acids. The V gene's germline CDR1 is SGHAT and CDR2 FQNNGV. DNA for the CDR3: TGTGCCAGCAGCTCCGGGACAGGCCCCTACGAGCAGTACTTC. Amino acids: CASSSGTGPYEQYF.

As for this clonotype: One end of the junction is discordant with germline, which a read error may explain. V gene TRBV12-3 or TRBV12-4 combines with J gene TRBJ1-2; D not resolved. The CDR3 consists of 14 residues. CDR3 nucleotides: TGTGCCATCGGCACCCCCGCGACGGTGTATGTCTACACCTTC. It translates to CAIGTPATVYVYTF.